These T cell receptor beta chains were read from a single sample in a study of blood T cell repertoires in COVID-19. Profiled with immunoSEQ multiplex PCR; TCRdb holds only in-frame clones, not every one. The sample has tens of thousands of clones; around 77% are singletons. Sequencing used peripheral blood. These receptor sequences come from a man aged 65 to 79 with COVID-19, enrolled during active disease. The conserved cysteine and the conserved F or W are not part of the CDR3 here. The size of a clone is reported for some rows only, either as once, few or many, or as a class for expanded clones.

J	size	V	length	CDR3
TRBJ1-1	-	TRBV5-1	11	ASSLYKNTEAF
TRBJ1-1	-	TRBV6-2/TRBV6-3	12	ASSNPSGQFEAF
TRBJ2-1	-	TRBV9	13	ASSSGLAVYNEQF
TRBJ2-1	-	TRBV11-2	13	ASSLGGGWYNEQF
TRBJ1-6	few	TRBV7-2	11	ASRPDRDSPLH
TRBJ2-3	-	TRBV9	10	ASSASTDTQY
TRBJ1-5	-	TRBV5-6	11	ASSPGGNQPQH
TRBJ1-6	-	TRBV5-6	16	ASSSGQGADTWNSPLH
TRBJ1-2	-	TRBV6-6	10	ASSTRAYGYT
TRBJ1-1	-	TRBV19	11	ASSIQSGVEAF
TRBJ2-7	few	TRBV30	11	AWKTSGTLEQY
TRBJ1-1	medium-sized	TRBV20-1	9	SAPSVTEAF
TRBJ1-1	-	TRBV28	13	ASSLPRDRGKGAF
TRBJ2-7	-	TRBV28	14	ASRSGGQLLPHEQY
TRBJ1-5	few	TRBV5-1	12	ASSSRQDNQPQH
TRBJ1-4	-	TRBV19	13	ASSQSLYLVEELF
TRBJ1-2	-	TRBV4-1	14	ASSQTGTGAFYGYT
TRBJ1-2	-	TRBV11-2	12	ASSPRQGHYGYT
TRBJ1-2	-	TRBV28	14	ASRRRSNRGSSGYT
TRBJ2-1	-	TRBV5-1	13	ASGSGQTSYNEQF
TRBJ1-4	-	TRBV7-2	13	ASSSPPGTNEKLF
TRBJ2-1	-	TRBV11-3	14	ASSRGMGSSYNEQF
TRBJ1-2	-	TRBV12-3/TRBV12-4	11	ASRSRVGYGYT
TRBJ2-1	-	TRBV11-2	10	ASSNWGDEQF
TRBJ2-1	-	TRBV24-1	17	ATSDSSGLAGGPPNEQF
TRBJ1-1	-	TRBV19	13	ASSPPDITNTEAF
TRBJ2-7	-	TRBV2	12	ASSEFSSSYEQY
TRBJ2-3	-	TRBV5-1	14	ASWGTSGGGTDTQY
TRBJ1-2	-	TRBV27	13	ASSPIRGGDYGYT
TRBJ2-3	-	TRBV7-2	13	ASSLAGASTDTQY
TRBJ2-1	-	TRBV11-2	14	ASSLAPAGAYNEQF
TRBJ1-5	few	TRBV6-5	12	ASSYARSNQPQH
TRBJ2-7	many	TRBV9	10	ASSAPGYEQY
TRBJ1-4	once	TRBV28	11	ASSLRGRGKLF
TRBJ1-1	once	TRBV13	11	ASSPGRYTEAF
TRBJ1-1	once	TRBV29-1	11	SGTTGKNTETF
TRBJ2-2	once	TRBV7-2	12	ASGRREVTGELF
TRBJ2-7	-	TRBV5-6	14	ASSLSWEGSSYEQY
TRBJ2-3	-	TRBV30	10	AWSVRGDTQY
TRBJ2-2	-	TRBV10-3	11	ASGRSPTGELF
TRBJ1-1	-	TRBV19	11	ASSAGWYTEAF
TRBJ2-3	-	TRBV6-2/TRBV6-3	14	ASSDRQGAGTDTQY
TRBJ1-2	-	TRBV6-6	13	ASRPSPGQYYGYT
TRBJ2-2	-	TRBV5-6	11	ASSWDKTGELF
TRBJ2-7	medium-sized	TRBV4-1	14	ASSQGIGTSGREQY
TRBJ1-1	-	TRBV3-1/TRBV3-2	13	ASSQVFGRGAEAF
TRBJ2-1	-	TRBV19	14	ASSAIRDSSYNEQF
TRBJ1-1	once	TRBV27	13	ASSLSTGSFAEAF
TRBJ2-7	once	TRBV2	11	ASSALIAYEQY